The rows below give T cell receptor beta chains drawn from one sample of a study of graft-versus-host responses after intestinal transplantation. TCRdb's copy holds only in-frame clones and misses some; the assay was immunoSEQ multiplex PCR. The sample holds some 41,000 clones, 89% seen once. The specimen comprised PBMCs, sampled 267 days after transplant. These receptors all come from a human patient who received an intestinal transplant, so some T cells may come from the graft donor. Each CDR3 is given with its conserved first and last residue. Fields, in order: D gene, J gene, V gene, clone size, CDR3 protein, CDR3 DNA. The D gene is left open where the match is weak. Size is stated for part of the rows, as once, few or many counts, or as a class when the clone is expanded.

D: NA; J: TRBJ1-2; V: TRBV5-4; size: NA; CDR3: CASSLFGRGYGYTF; DNA: TGTGCCAGCAGCCTCTTCGGCCGCGGCTATGGCTACACCTTC
D: NA; J: TRBJ1-1; V: TRBV18; size: NA; CDR3: CASSPAAGIVDTEAFF; DNA: TGTGCCAGCTCACCAGCCGCAGGGATTGTGGACACTGAAGCCTTCTTT
D: NA; J: TRBJ2-1; V: TRBV6-5; size: NA; CDR3: CASSDGPYNEQFF; DNA: TGTGCCAGCAGTGACGGACCTTACAATGAGCAGTTCTTC
D: TRBD2; J: TRBJ2-7; V: TRBV18; size: NA; CDR3: CASSAPAGGRHEQYF; DNA: TGTGCCAGCTCCGCCCCAGCGGGGGGGCGCCACGAGCAGTACTTC
D: TRBD2; J: TRBJ2-1; V: TRBV29-1; size: few; CDR3: CSVSRGGAFNEQFF; DNA: TGCAGCGTTTCCCGGGGGGGGGCTTTCAATGAGCAGTTCTTC
D: TRBD2; J: TRBJ2-2; V: TRBV9; size: NA; CDR3: CASSVGGLTGELFF; DNA: TGTGCCAGCAGCGTAGGGGGACTAACCGGGGAGCTGTTTTTT
D: NA; J: TRBJ1-2; V: TRBV6-4; size: NA; CDR3: CASSDGEKVGSYGYTF; DNA: TGTGCCAGCAGTGACGGAGAAAAGGTAGGGAGCTATGGCTACACCTTC
D: TRBD2; J: TRBJ2-1; V: TRBV4-1; size: NA; CDR3: CASRRTSGGAEQFF; DNA: TGCGCCAGCAGGAGAACTAGCGGGGGTGCTGAGCAGTTCTTC
D: TRBD1; J: TRBJ1-2; V: TRBV2; size: NA; CDR3: CAKQGPNYGYTF; DNA: TGTGCCAAACAGGGGCCCAACTATGGCTACACCTTC
D: NA; J: TRBJ2-1; V: TRBV2; size: NA; CDR3: CASSDELGVDEQFF; DNA: TGTGCCAGCAGTGACGAATTAGGCGTTGATGAGCAGTTCTTC
D: NA; J: TRBJ1-1; V: TRBV5-1; size: NA; CDR3: CASTLTGGHQAFF; DNA: TGCGCCAGCACTCTCACCGGCGGACACCAAGCTTTCTTT
D: NA; J: TRBJ2-3; V: TRBV27; size: NA; CDR3: CASSSAEQFTDTQYF; DNA: TGTGCCAGCAGTTCAGCGGAGCAATTCACAGATACGCAGTATTTT
D: NA; J: TRBJ2-1; V: TRBV4-1; size: NA; CDR3: CASSQAWGFLWDEQFF; DNA: TGCGCCAGCAGCCAAGCGTGGGGGTTTCTTTGGGATGAGCAGTTCTTC
D: TRBD2; J: TRBJ2-1; V: TRBV2; size: once; CDR3: CASKSGLADEQFF; DNA: TGTGCCAGCAAGTCGGGACTAGCGGATGAGCAGTTCTTC
D: NA; J: TRBJ2-3; V: TRBV21-1; size: NA; CDR3: CASGGEDTQYF; DNA: TGTGCTTCAGGGGGCGAAGATACGCAGTATTTT
D: NA; J: TRBJ2-1; V: TRBV6-4; size: NA; CDR3: CASSLFSDSYNEQFF; DNA: TGTGCCAGCAGTTTATTTAGCGACTCCTACAATGAGCAGTTCTTC
D: NA; J: TRBJ2-1; V: TRBV19; size: once; CDR3: CASSINAHNEQFF; DNA: TGTGCCAGTAGTATCAACGCTCACAATGAGCAGTTCTTC
D: NA; J: TRBJ2-7; V: TRBV7-6; size: NA; CDR3: CASSLVISGNEQYF; DNA: TGTGCCAGCAGCTTAGTTATTTCGGGGAACGAGCAGTACTTC
D: NA; J: TRBJ1-2; V: TRBV29-1; size: NA; CDR3: CSVVPEDYGYTF; DNA: TGCAGCGTTGTCCCGGAGGACTATGGCTACACCTTC
D: NA; J: TRBJ1-4; V: TRBV5-6; size: NA; CDR3: CASSLADSQNEKLFF; DNA: TGTGCCAGCAGCTTGGCGGACAGCCAAAATGAAAAACTGTTTTTT
D: NA; J: TRBJ2-2; V: TRBV7-9; size: NA; CDR3: CASSLVAGTGELFF; DNA: TGTGCCAGCAGCTTAGTAGCCGGGACCGGGGAGCTGTTTTTT
D: NA; J: TRBJ1-3; V: TRBV11-2; size: NA; CDR3: CASSLGRISGNTIYF; DNA: TGTGCCAGCAGCTTAGGGCGAATCTCTGGAAACACCATATATTTT
D: NA; J: TRBJ2-1; V: TRBV27; size: NA; CDR3: CASSLSLSGPPYNEQFF; DNA: TGTGCCAGCAGTTTATCCCTATCAGGGCCTCCCTACAATGAGCAGTTCTTC
D: NA; J: TRBJ2-1; V: TRBV7-6; size: NA; CDR3: CASSLSAGQQYNEQFF; DNA: TGTGCCAGCAGCTTATCCGCAGGCCAGCAATACAATGAGCAGTTCTTC
D: NA; J: TRBJ1-6; V: TRBV2; size: NA; CDR3: CASWWQGNSPLHF; DNA: TGTGCCAGCTGGTGGCAGGGTAATTCACCCCTCCACTTT
D: TRBD1; J: TRBJ2-5; V: TRBV7-9; size: NA; CDR3: CASSFDRGQETQYF; DNA: TGTGCCAGCAGCTTCGACAGGGGCCAAGAGACCCAGTACTTC